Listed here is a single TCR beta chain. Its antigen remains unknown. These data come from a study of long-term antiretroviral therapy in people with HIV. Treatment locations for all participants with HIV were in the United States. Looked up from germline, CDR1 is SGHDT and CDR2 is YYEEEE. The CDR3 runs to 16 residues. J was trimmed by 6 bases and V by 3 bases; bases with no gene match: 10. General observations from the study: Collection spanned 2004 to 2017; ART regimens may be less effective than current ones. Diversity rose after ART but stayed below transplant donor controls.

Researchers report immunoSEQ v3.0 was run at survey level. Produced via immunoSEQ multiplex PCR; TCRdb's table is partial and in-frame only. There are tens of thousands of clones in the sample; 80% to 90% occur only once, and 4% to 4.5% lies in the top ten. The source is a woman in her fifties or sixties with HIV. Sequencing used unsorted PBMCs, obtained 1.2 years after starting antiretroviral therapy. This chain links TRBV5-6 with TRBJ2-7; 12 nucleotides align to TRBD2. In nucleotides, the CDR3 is TGTGCCAGCAGCTCCCGGCCGACTAGCGGGGGTGGCGAGCAGTACTTC. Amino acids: CASSSRPTSGGGEQYF.